One sample yielded the 16 T cell receptor beta chains listed below, sequenced in a study of blood T cell repertoires in COVID-19. TCRdb keeps only in-frame clones here, not all; method: immunoSEQ multiplex PCR. The sample records about 73,000 clones, 89% being singletons. The sequenced material came from peripheral blood. The receptor set was obtained from a man of 80 years or more with acute or convalescent COVID-19.

The chain couples TRBV7-3 to TRBJ1-1; TRBD1 might be the D (5 bases). Trimming stripped 5 bases from V and 7 bases from J, with 14 bases between. This CDR3 contains 13 residues. Germline CDR1 and CDR2: SGHTA and FQGTGA. The CDR3 loop is CASSTGQPFEAFF. The CDR3, as DNA: TGTGCCAGCAGCACTGGACAACCATTTGAAGCTTTCTTT.

The J gene is TRBJ1-1, the V gene TRBV5-1, with 7 bases identical to TRBD1. V was pared by 4 bases and J by 5 bases, with 8 bases of the junction left unmatched. The CDR3 sequence is 14 residues long. Germline V gene data show CDR1 as SGHRS and CDR2 as YFSETQ. The CDR3 protein is CASSKGQAGTEAFF. The DNA of the CDR3 is TGCGCCAGCAGCAAAGGACAGGCTGGAACTGAAGCTTTCTTT.

This chain joins TRBV7-9 and TRBJ2-7; 9 bases agree with TRBD1. This CDR3 spans 16 amino acids. Germline trimming cut 4 bases from V and 3 bases from J; bases unmatched to any gene: 10. Germline V lookup: CDR1 SEHNR, CDR2 FQNEAQ (reference sequence). CDR3 coding DNA: TGTGCCAGCAGCTGGGGGACAGGGAGTAAGAACTACGAGCAGTACTTC. Translating gives CASSWGTGSKNYEQYF.

This clone was seen a single time. The V and J genes are TRBV5-1 and TRBJ2-3; TRBD2 agrees at 14 bases. Germline V gives CDR1 SGHRS, CDR2 YFSETQ. The V segment lost 4 bases and the J segment 3 bases; nucleotides outside the gene matches: 4. CDR3 size: 16 residues. The CDR3, as DNA: TGCGCCAGCAGCGCGGGGACTAGCGGGGGAACAGATACGCAGTATTTT. It translates to CASSAGTSGGTDTQYF.

This rearrangement joins TRBV5-4 to TRBJ1-2, with 7 bases matching TRBD1. The CDR3 loop spans 13 amino acids. Trimming at V came to 4 bases and at J to 1 base, leaving 1 base not matched to a gene. Germline V CDR1 and CDR2: SGHNT, YYREEE (reference sequence). CDR3 amino acids: CASSGTDNYGYTF. DNA for the CDR3: TGTGCCAGCAGCGGGACAGATAACTATGGCTACACCTTC.

The rearrangement joins TRBV2 to TRBJ1-4; 7 positions match TRBD1. The CDR3 consists of 13 residues. Per germline, CDR1 SNHLY and CDR2 FYNNEI. Losses at the gene ends were 6 bases for V and 8 bases for J; bases not matched to a gene: 6. The CDR3 sequence is CASRVTGPEKLFF. The CDR3 DNA sequence: TGTGCCAGCAGGGTGACAGGGCCCGAAAAACTGTTTTTT.

This clone has just one count. This rearrangement joins TRBV2 to TRBJ1-5, with 7 bases fitting TRBD1. The CDR3 is 15 amino acids. The junction had 7 bases not matched to a gene; V was cut back by 4 bases and J by 4 bases. The germline V gene encodes CDR1 SNHLY and CDR2 FYNNEI. The CDR3 sequence is CASSADRVENQPQHF. As DNA, the CDR3 is TGTGCCAGCAGTGCTGACAGGGTGGAGAATCAGCCCCAGCATTTT.

V is TRBV19 and J is TRBJ1-1, with 9 bases matching TRBD1. The junction had 7 bases not matched to a gene; V was cut back by 5 bases and J by 6 bases. The length of the CDR3 is 14 residues. Germline V gene data show CDR1 as LNHDA and CDR2 as SQIVND (reference sequence). CDR3 amino acids: CASSVQGARSEAFF. CDR3 DNA: TGTGCCAGTAGTGTACAGGGGGCAAGGTCTGAAGCTTTCTTT. Using reference TRBV19 and TRBJ1-1 for the parts outside the CDR3, the full variable domain is DGGITQSPKYLFRKEGQNVTLSCEQNLNHDAMYWYRQDPGQGLRLIYYSQIVNDFQKGDIAEGYSVSREKKESFPLTVTSAQKNPTAFYLCASSVQGARSEAFFGQGTRLTVV.

This clone was observed a single time. The V gene is TRBV6-5, the J gene TRBJ2-1; TRBD2 aligns across 7 bases. Looked up from germline, CDR1 is MNHEY and CDR2 is SVGAGI. This CDR3 spans 15 amino acids. The junction had 10 bases not matched to a gene; V was cut back by 7 bases and J by 4 bases. CDR3 sequence: CASTSGAGRYNEQFF. The CDR3 coding sequence is TGTGCCAGCACAAGTGGAGCGGGGCGGTACAATGAGCAGTTCTTC.

This chain links TRBV6-5 with TRBJ2-7, with 10 bases that match TRBD1. The CDR3 covers 13 residues. Germline V lookup: CDR1 MNHEY, CDR2 SVGAGI. The trim removed 11 bases at V and 5 bases at J, leaving 9 bases unmatched. The CDR3: CAAAGQGYDEQYF. In nucleotides, the CDR3 is TGTGCCGCCGCGGGACAGGGGTACGACGAGCAGTACTTC.

This clone was seen a single time. In nucleotides, the CDR3 is TGTGCCAGCTCACCACCGATACAGGTGGAGACCCAGTACTTC. This encodes CASSPPIQVETQYF. The J gene is TRBJ2-5, the V gene TRBV18, with D perhaps TRBD1 (5 bases). The CDR3 covers 14 residues. V gave up 0 bases and J gave up 5 bases, with 10 bases separating them. Germline loops: CDR1 KGHSH, CDR2 LQKENI.

The genes are TRBV2 and TRBJ2-1; the D gene is possibly TRBD2 (5 bases). The CDR3 loop spans 14 amino acids. V was cut by 7 bases and J by 4 bases, with 14 bases left in between. Germline V lookup: CDR1 SNHLY, CDR2 FYNNEI. The CDR3 DNA follows: TGTGCCAGCAATAGTGGTAGGGAGTACAATGAGCAGTTCTTC. This gives the protein CASNSGREYNEQFF.

The chain uses TRBV2 and TRBJ1-4; D uncertain. V lost 5 bases to trimming and J lost 4 bases, with 8 bases between them. There are 13 residues in the CDR3. From germline, CDR1 is SNHLY and CDR2 FYNNEI. The CDR3 DNA sequence: TGTGCCAGCAGTATAGCATTTAATGAAAAACTGTTTTTT. Its protein is CASSIAFNEKLFF.

This rearrangement joins TRBV5-1 to TRBJ2-7; possibly TRBD1 for D (5 bases). This CDR3 spans 14 amino acids. CDR1 is SGHRS and CDR2 is YFSETQ in the germline V gene. The germline V and J ends were trimmed by 3 bases and 1 base, with 11 bases remaining between them. The DNA of the CDR3 is TGCGCCAGCAGCTCTACCTCAGGGTCCTACGAGCAGTACTTC. Encoded protein: CASSSTSGSYEQYF.

The rearrangement joins TRBV6-2 or TRBV6-3 to TRBJ1-5; no clear D gene. Germline CDR1 and CDR2: MNHEY and SVGEGT. CDR3 length: 14 residues. V was pared by 5 bases and J by 7 bases, with 15 bases between. CDR3 region: CASSTAGRSQPQHF. The DNA of the CDR3 is TGTGCCAGCAGTACGGCGGGCCGGAGCCAGCCCCAGCATTTT.

This rearrangement joins TRBV12-5 to TRBJ2-7, with 7 bases that match TRBD1. V lost 5 bases to trimming and J lost 2 bases; unmatched junction nucleotides: 6. The length of the CDR3 is 14 residues. Germline-derived CDR1 and CDR2 are LGHNT and FRNRAP. The CDR3 loop is CASGIGTATYEQYF. In DNA form, the CDR3 reads TGTGCTAGTGGTATAGGGACAGCGACCTACGAGCAGTACTTC.